This TCR beta chain was retrieved from a study of PD-1 blockade in classical Hodgkin lymphoma. Every patient had relapsed following autologous stem cell transplantation, and cohorts differed in brentuximab vedotin exposure. Trimming removed 8 bases from V and 2 bases from J, with 12 bases in between. Per germline, CDR1 LGHNA and CDR2 YSLEER. The CDR3 extends over 14 amino acids. TCRdb's copy holds only in-frame clones and misses some; the assay was immunoSEQ multiplex PCR. The table shows about 98,000 clones, with about four fifths occurring only once. This TCR was recovered from a human donor with classical Hodgkin lymphoma. The sample here was peripheral blood mononuclear cells (PBMCs), taken before the second cycle of nivolumab. The rearrangement links TRBV4-3 to TRBJ2-2; possible D gene TRBD1, 6 bases. CDR3 nucleotides: TGCGCCAGCCGAAGGGACATAAACACCGGGGAGCTGTTTTTT. Encoded protein: CASRRDINTGELFF.